Shown below are 13 T cell receptor beta chains from a single sample sequenced in a study of blood T cell repertoires in COVID-19. Sequencing used immunoSEQ multiplex PCR; TCRdb keeps in-frame clones, though not all of them. The sample shows some 110,000 clones, approximately 74% of them seen only once. Sequences were obtained from peripheral blood. The receptor source for this set is a man older than 75 with COVID-19, enrolled during active disease.

The chain recombines TRBV7-8 with TRBJ2-5; possible D gene TRBD2, 5 bases. CDR3 length: 13 residues. Germline V gene sequence: CDR1 SGHVS, CDR2 FQNEAQ. Trimming left V 5 bases short and J 2 bases short, with 9 bases between. The CDR3 bases are TGTGCCAGCAGCCCCCGGGAACAAGAGACCCAGTACTTC. Encoded protein: CASSPREQETQYF. Complete variable domain (other parts from reference TRBV7-8 and TRBJ2-5): GAGVSQSPRYKVAKRGQDVALRCDPISGHVSLFWYQQALGQGPEFLTYFQNEAQLDKSGLPSDRFFAERPEGSVSTLKIQRTQQEDSAVYLCASSPREQETQYFGPGTRLLVL.

The chain combines TRBV28 with TRBJ1-5; D not certain. Trimming pared 3 bases from V and 2 bases from J, leaving 11 bases between. This CDR3 has 15 amino acids. Germline V CDR1 and CDR2: MDHEN, SYDVKM. The CDR3 sequence: CASSFSVRGNQPQHF. CDR3 coding DNA: TGTGCCAGCAGTTTTTCGGTAAGAGGCAATCAGCCCCAGCATTTT.

The CDR3 loop is CASSSGGLAGPYEQYF. The DNA of the CDR3 is TGTGCCAGCAGCTCCGGGGGGCTAGCGGGGCCCTACGAGCAGTACTTC. V gene TRBV11-3 combines with J gene TRBJ2-7, with TRBD2 matching over 9 bases. The V gene's germline CDR1 is SGHNT and CDR2 YENEEA. The CDR3 spans 16 residues. V lost 4 bases, J lost 2 bases, and 9 bases stayed unmatched.

This clone was picked up a small number of times. The rearrangement joins TRBV9 to TRBJ2-7; D ambiguous. Trimming removed 1 base from V and 6 bases from J, with 11 bases in between. Germline loops: CDR1 SGDLS, CDR2 YYNGEE. The CDR3 consists of 13 residues. CDR3 protein: CASSVSVRSEQYF. The CDR3 nucleotides read TGTGCCAGCAGCGTATCTGTGCGATCCGAGCAGTACTTC.

This clone showed up just a few times. This rearrangement joins TRBV5-1 to TRBJ2-1, with a weak D call TRBD2 (7 bases). Germline V gives CDR1 SGHRS, CDR2 YFSETQ. The CDR3 loop spans 16 amino acids. The ends were cut back, 3 bases at V and 5 bases at J, with 18 bases in the middle. The CDR3 spells CASSSGGGGGHNEQFF. DNA of the CDR3: TGCGCCAGCAGCTCCGGCGGGGGCGGAGGACACAATGAGCAGTTCTTC.

In this sample, this clone turned up many times. This chain connects TRBV4-1 to TRBJ2-2, with 9 bases that match TRBD1. The germline V gene has CDR1 MGHRA and CDR2 YSYEKL. The CDR3 extends over 15 amino acids. V lost 4 bases and J lost 4; bases outside the gene matches: 4. Here the CDR3 reads CASSRTGDPTGELFF. The CDR3 bases are TGCGCCAGCAGCCGGACAGGGGATCCCACCGGGGAGCTGTTTTTT.

V usage is TRBV27 and J usage is TRBJ2-7, with 7 bases aligning to TRBD1. The CDR3 sequence is 14 residues long. Germline loops: CDR1 MNHEY, CDR2 SMNVEV (reference sequence). V lost 5 bases, J lost 3 bases, and 7 bases stayed unmatched. The CDR3 nucleotides are TGTGCCAGCAGTCTTACAGGGGTCGGCTACGAGCAGTACTTC. Amino acid sequence: CASSLTGVGYEQYF.

The V and J genes are TRBV7-9 and TRBJ2-4; D is ambiguous. CDR3 length: 12 amino acids. Germline assignment: CDR1 SEHNR and CDR2 FQNEAQ (reference sequence). Trimming left V 5 bases short and J 5 bases short, with 7 bases between. In nucleotides, the CDR3 is TGTGCCAGCAGCCCCCTACAAAACATTCAGTACTTC. Translated: CASSPLQNIQYF.

This clone appeared a few times. The chain combines TRBV5-3 with TRBJ2-5; 14 nucleotides align to TRBD2. TRBV5-3 is treated as an ORF (open reading frame) with a function not yet certain. The CDR3 length is 16 residues. Unmatched junction bases numbered 12, after V lost 4 bases and J lost 10 bases. For the CDR3, the DNA is TGTGCCAGAAGCGGGAGGACTAGCGGGAGGACGAAGCGCCAGTACTTC. This codes for CARSGRTSGRTKRQYF.

The J gene is TRBJ1-6, the V gene TRBV5-1; D is possibly TRBD1 (5 bases). Germline V gene lookup returns CDR1 SGHRS and CDR2 YFSETQ. The CDR3 sequence is 13 residues long. V was shortened by 5 bases and J by 5 bases, with 8 bases between the two germline ends. CDR3 nucleotide sequence: TGCGCCAGCAGATCGGGGGATAATTCACCCCTCCACTTT. Translated: CASRSGDNSPLHF.

The CDR3 nucleotides are TGTGCCAGCAGCCCTCTTGCGGAGGTACCCCTCCACTTT. Its protein product is CASSPLAEVPLHF. J is TRBJ1-6 and V is TRBV3-1 (or the pseudogene TRBV3-2); no clear D. Germline V gene sequence: CDR1 LGHDT, CDR2 YNNKEL (reference sequence). V dropped 4 bases and J dropped 12 bases, with 13 bases sitting between them. The CDR3 is made up of 13 amino acids.

The gene calls are TRBV7-2 and TRBJ2-1; 7 bases fit TRBD2. The V segment lost 4 bases and the J segment 9 bases; nucleotides outside the gene matches: 6. This CDR3 comprises 13 residues. CDR1 and CDR2 from the germline V gene are SGHTA and FQGNSA. CDR3 bases: TGTGCCAGCAGCTCAGGACTAGTAGTTGAGCAGTTCTTC. Protein product: CASSSGLVVEQFF.

In its sample, this clone was seen a few times. The J gene is TRBJ2-7, the V gene TRBV7-9; TRBD1 matches 8 bases. Trimming took 5 bases from V and 2 from J; bases not matched to a gene: 8. The CDR3 runs 15 residues. Germline CDR1 and CDR2: SEHNR and FQNEAQ (reference sequence). The CDR3 region is CASSPRDRLTYEQYF. The CDR3 DNA follows: TGTGCCAGCAGCCCGAGGGACAGGTTAACCTACGAGCAGTACTTC.